This T cell receptor (beta chain) was sequenced in a study of T cells in Graves' hyperthyroidism and ophthalmopathy. Study details: It was at initial diagnosis, before any treatment, that peripheral blood was collected.

This clonotype was picked up many times. Fresh peripheral blood, 8 to 10 ml of it, supplied the PBMCs. Amplified TCR beta CDR3 regions came from RNA transcripts. A set of HTBI primers served as the primers for a first-round RT-PCR of the TCR CDR3. TCRdb redid the calling of the multiplex PCR reads with MiXCR, one entry per CDR3 protein. Here the sample spans about 300,000 distinct CDR3 sequences, about an eighth being singletons. Sequenced input: blood. The receptor's source is a woman in her thirties with Graves' hyperthyroidism that later progressed to Graves' ophthalmopathy.

CDR3 sequence: CSAAGGAETQYF. Here the CDR3 DNA reads TGCAGTGCCGCCGGGGGGGCGGAGACCCAGTACTTC. J is TRBJ2-5 and V is TRBV20-1; 8 nucleotides agree with TRBD2. V trimming: 6 bases; J trimming: 5 bases; junction bases outside the gene matches: 5. Germline V gene lookup returns CDR1 DFQATT and CDR2 SNEGSKA (reference sequence). The CDR3 has 12 residues.